The 29 T cell receptor beta chains below were found in one sample sequenced in a study of cytomegalovirus exposure and HLA in healthy donors. Profiling relied on immunoSEQ multiplex PCR, and the TCRdb table lists in-frame clones only, not all of them. This table has 200,000 to 300,000 clones, about 83% appearing once. The sample was PBMCs. Receptor source: a man aged 18-30 years in good health and CMV-seronegative.

The count of this clone is one. The gene calls are TRBV30 and TRBJ1-5; 7 nucleotides line up with TRBD1. This CDR3 is 13 amino acids long. Germline V gene data show CDR1 as GTSNPN and CDR2 as SVGIG (reference sequence). The ends lost 2 bases at V and 5 bases at J; junction bases unmatched: 3. The CDR3 loop is CAWSSQGDQPQHF. In nucleotides, the CDR3 is TGTGCCTGGAGTTCCCAGGGGGATCAGCCCCAGCATTTT.

This clone showed up just once. This rearrangement joins TRBV11-2 to TRBJ2-1; 7 bases are a match to TRBD2. Germline loops: CDR1 SGHAT, CDR2 FQNNGV. The V gene end was trimmed by 1 base and the J gene end by 9 bases; junction bases not matched to a gene: 9. CDR3 length: 15 residues. DNA for the CDR3: TGTGCCAGCAGCTTAGCCTGGGGGGGGAAAGGTGAGCAGTTCTTC. It specifies CASSLAWGGKGEQFF.

V usage is TRBV11-2 and J usage is TRBJ2-5; 9 positions agree with TRBD2. V lost 5 bases and J lost 5; bases outside the gene matches: 6. The CDR3 covers 14 residues. Germline-derived CDR1 and CDR2 are SGHAT and FQNNGV. The CDR3 is CASSQSGGRETQYF. The CDR3 DNA sequence: TGTGCCAGCAGCCAAAGCGGGGGGAGGGAGACCCAGTACTTC. Full variable domain (missing parts from reference TRBV11-2 and TRBJ2-5): EAGVAQSPRYKIIEKRQSVAFWCNPISGHATLYWYQQILGQGPKLLIQFQNNGVVDDSQLPKDRFSAERLKGVDSTLKIQPAKLEDSAVYLCASSQSGGRETQYFGPGTRLLVL.

This clone showed up just once. This chain links TRBV6-5 with TRBJ2-1; the D gene is possibly TRBD2 (7 bases). The CDR3 has 15 amino acids. Germline V gene sequence: CDR1 MNHEY, CDR2 SVGAGI. V was pared by 6 bases and J by 3 bases, with 15 bases between. CDR3 residues: CASSTGGGNYNEQFF. CDR3 sequence (DNA): TGTGCCAGCAGCACGGGGGGCGGGAACTACAATGAGCAGTTCTTC.

The rearrangement uses TRBV4-1 and TRBJ1-1; perhaps TRBD1 as D (5 bases). Between the trimmed V and J ends, which lost 8 bases and 5 bases, there was a span of 15 bases. CDR1 is MGHRA, CDR2 YSYEKL, per germline. The CDR3 has 13 residues. The CDR3 DNA is TGCGCCAGCCGCCGGGGGGAATCGACTGAAGCTTTCTTT. Protein sequence: CASRRGESTEAFF.

This chain links TRBV4-1 with TRBJ1-5, with D possibly TRBD1 on 5 matching bases. The CDR3 loop spans 15 amino acids. CDR1 is MGHRA and CDR2 is YSYEKL in the germline V gene. V lost 1 base to trimming and J lost 6 bases, with 13 bases between them. The CDR3 region is CASSQGLFGAQPQHF. The CDR3 region has the DNA TGCGCCAGCAGCCAAGGCCTTTTTGGGGCTCAGCCCCAGCATTTT.

The gene calls are TRBV25-1 and TRBJ2-5, with a tentative D call TRBD2 (6 bases). V lost 2 bases to trimming and J lost 5 bases, with 9 bases between them. The germline V gene encodes CDR1 MGHDK and CDR2 SYGVNS. The CDR3 consists of 13 residues. The DNA for the CDR3 is TGTGCCAGCAGTGAAGGAGGAGGGGAGACCCAGTACTTC. Its translation: CASSEGGGETQYF.

The chain couples TRBV28 to TRBJ1-1; D is unresolved. Trimming left V 5 bases short and J 1 base short, with 8 bases between. CDR1 is MDHEN, CDR2 SYDVKM, per germline. CDR3 length equals 13 residues. The CDR3 reads CASSPDWNTEAFF. The CDR3 nucleotides read TGTGCCAGCAGTCCGGACTGGAACACTGAAGCTTTCTTT.

CDR3 in amino acids: CASSLEGDYGYTF. DNA for the CDR3: TGCGCCAGCAGCTTGGAAGGGGACTATGGCTACACCTTC. The V call is TRBV5-1, the J call TRBJ1-2; D perhaps matches TRBD1 (5 bases). The CDR3 covers 13 residues. The germline CDR1 and CDR2 sequences are SGHRS and YFSETQ. V was trimmed by 0 bases and J by 3 bases, leaving 6 bases between them.

This clone was observed a single time. In nucleotides, the CDR3 is TGCAGCGTTGTGATGGCATCGGCTTTCTTT. Protein sequence: CSVVMASAFF. This sequence joins TRBV29-1 and TRBJ1-1, with unresolved D. The germline V and J ends were trimmed by 4 bases and 11 bases, with 11 bases remaining between them. The CDR3 runs 10 residues. Looked up from germline, CDR1 is SQVTM and CDR2 is ANQGSEA. Using reference TRBV29-1 and TRBJ1-1 for the parts outside the CDR3, the full variable domain is SAVISQKPSRDICQRGTSLTIQCQVDSQVTMMFWYRQQPGQSLTLIATANQGSEATYESGFVIDKFPISRPNLTFSTLTVSNMSPEDSSIYLCSVVMASAFFGQGTRLTVV.

The CDR3 coding sequence is TGTGCCAGCAGCTCCTCAGGGGGCGTGGGCTACACCTTC. Amino acids: CASSSSGGVGYTF. J is TRBJ1-2 and V is TRBV9, with 8 bases matching TRBD1. Germline CDR1 reads SGDLS; CDR2 reads YYNGEE. The J segment lost 8 bases and the V segment lost 4 bases, leaving 7 bases of the junction unmatched. The CDR3 runs 13 residues.

The V gene is TRBV19, the J gene TRBJ2-2; D perhaps matches TRBD1 (6 bases). CDR3 length: 15 residues. Germline CDR1 reads LNHDA; CDR2 reads SQIVND (reference sequence). Trimming cost V 5 bases and J 5 bases, with 15 bases left between them. The DNA for the CDR3 is TGTGCCAGTAGTCCTGCTACTGGGACAACCGGGGAGCTGTTTTTT. Its protein product is CASSPATGTTGELFF.

The rearrangement joins TRBV5-1 to TRBJ2-1, with D perhaps TRBD1 (7 bases). In germline, CDR1 is SGHRS, CDR2 YFSETQ. The CDR3 has 13 residues. V was shortened by 2 bases and J by 10 bases, with 13 bases between the two germline ends. This CDR3 is CASSLQGSGEQFF. CDR3 DNA sequence: TGCGCCAGCAGCTTACAGGGGAGCGGGGAGCAGTTCTTC.

The rearrangement links TRBV6-1 to TRBJ2-1; D might be TRBD2 (6 bases). V was trimmed by 2 bases and J by 5 bases, leaving 16 bases between them. Germline CDR1 and CDR2: MNHNS and SASEGT. The CDR3 runs 16 residues. CDR3 sequence: CASSEYVGGPDNEQFF. Here the CDR3 DNA reads TGTGCCAGCAGTGAATACGTGGGAGGACCAGACAATGAGCAGTTCTTC.

V and J are TRBV29-1 and TRBJ2-3; D uncertain. The germline V and J ends were trimmed by 4 bases and 2 bases, with 7 bases remaining between them. CDR1 and CDR2 from the germline V gene are SQVTM and ANQGSEA. The CDR3 is made up of 12 amino acids. The CDR3 DNA reads as TGCAGCGTTGTGGCCAACACAGATACGCAGTATTTT. Encoded protein: CSVVANTDTQYF.

The chain joins TRBV27 to TRBJ2-1; 9 bases map to TRBD2. This CDR3 is built from 15 residues. Germline V lookup: CDR1 MNHEY, CDR2 SMNVEV (reference sequence). The J segment lost 5 bases and the V segment lost 5 bases, leaving 7 bases of the junction unmatched. Here the CDR3 reads CASSLLGLAHNEQFF. CDR3 DNA: TGTGCCAGCAGTCTCCTGGGACTAGCCCACAATGAGCAGTTCTTC.

The chain couples TRBV13 to TRBJ2-1, with a possible D match to TRBD1 (6 bases). The V and J ends lost 1 base and 4 bases respectively, with 8 bases between them. Germline assignment: CDR1 PRHDT and CDR2 FYEKMQ (reference sequence). The CDR3 consists of 14 residues. The CDR3, as DNA: TGTGCCAGCAGCTTAGACAGGGTTTACAATGAGCAGTTCTTC. Its protein product is CASSLDRVYNEQFF.

This chain joins TRBV6-5 and TRBJ1-2; 7 positions agree with TRBD1. The CDR3 runs to 15 residues. CDR1 is MNHEY, CDR2 SVGAGI, per germline. V lost 4 bases, J lost 5 bases, and 10 bases stayed unmatched. The CDR3 bases are TGTGCCAGCAGTTCCCGTTGGGGACAGCTTTATGGCTACACCTTC. This codes for CASSSRWGQLYGYTF.

The chain has TRBV27 and TRBJ2-5; TRBD1 agrees at 10 bases. Looked up from germline, CDR1 is MNHEY and CDR2 is SMNVEV (reference sequence). The CDR3 totals 15 residues. Trimming took 6 bases from V and 5 from J; bases not matched to a gene: 9. In nucleotides, the CDR3 is TGTGCCAGCAGGGTTCTGACAGGGGGCCGTGAGACCCAGTACTTC. The encoded protein is CASRVLTGGRETQYF.

This sequence joins TRBV5-1 and TRBJ2-1; 11 nucleotides align to TRBD2. Trimming removed 4 bases from V and 6 bases from J; junction bases left unmatched: 15. The CDR3 has 18 residues. Germline V gene lookup returns CDR1 SGHRS and CDR2 YFSETQ. This CDR3 is CASSVAVLAGGIINEQFF. The CDR3 DNA reads TGCGCCAGCAGCGTGGCCGTCCTAGCGGGGGGAATAATCAATGAGCAGTTCTTC.

This clone was counted between two and nine times. The chain links TRBV9 to TRBJ1-2, with D hard to call. CDR1 is SGDLS and CDR2 is YYNGEE in the germline V gene. The CDR3 totals 14 residues. The V gene lost 0 bases and the J gene lost 8 bases, with 14 bases spanning the gap. The CDR3 DNA reads TGTGCCAGCAGCGTAGAGAGGGAGTTCGGAGGCTACACCTTC. It codes for CASSVEREFGGYTF.

The gene calls are TRBV29-1 and TRBJ1-5; possibly TRBD1 for D (5 bases). The CDR3 runs to 13 residues. Per germline, CDR1 SQVTM and CDR2 ANQGSEA. The ends were cut back, 4 bases at V and 6 bases at J, with 13 bases in the middle. Here the CDR3 reads CSVVGRVGQPQHF. Here the CDR3 DNA reads TGCAGCGTTGTGGGCAGGGTGGGTCAGCCCCAGCATTTT.

The rearrangement links TRBV28 to TRBJ2-7; D is undetermined. CDR1 and CDR2 (germline): MDHEN, SYDVKM. V lost 5 bases, J lost 0 bases, and 14 bases lay in between. CDR3 length: 15 residues. The CDR3 reads CASSTTDFSSYEQYF. Here the CDR3 DNA reads TGTGCCAGCAGTACTACCGACTTCTCCTCCTACGAGCAGTACTTC. Full variable domain (remainder filled in from reference TRBV28 and TRBJ2-7): DVKVTQSSRYLVKRTGEKVFLECVQDMDHENMFWYRQDPGLGLRLIYFSYDVKMKEKGDIPEGYSVSREKKERFSLILESASTNQTSMYLCASSTTDFSSYEQYFGPGTRLTVT.

The CDR3: CASSVAPVAGGFNEQFF. CDR3 in DNA: TGTGCCAGCAGCGTAGCCCCCGTAGCGGGGGGCTTCAATGAGCAGTTCTTC. The rearrangement uses TRBV9 and TRBJ2-1; 10 nucleotides line up with TRBD2. This CDR3 is built from 17 residues. The V gene's germline CDR1 is SGDLS and CDR2 YYNGEE. J was trimmed by 6 bases and V by 0 bases; bases with no gene match: 9.

On this clone itself: Other DNA sequences in this sample translate to the same CDR3. As DNA, the CDR3 is TGTGCCAGCAGCTTGGCGGGGAGCTACGAGCAGTACTTC. Residues: CASSLAGSYEQYF. This chain links TRBV11-2 with TRBJ2-7; the D gene is possibly TRBD2 (6 bases). The germline gives CDR1 SGHAT, CDR2 FQNNGV. The CDR3 is 13 residues long. V lost 3 bases and J 3 bases, leaving 9 bases between the germline ends.

The rearrangement uses TRBV7-2 and TRBJ1-2; 9 bases align to TRBD1. Germline trimming cut 3 bases from V and 9 bases from J; bases unmatched to any gene: 8. The CDR3 length is 14 residues. From germline, CDR1 is SGHTA and CDR2 FQGNSA. CDR3: CASSFVGTGYRYTF. The CDR3 DNA follows: TGTGCCAGCAGCTTCGTCGGGACAGGGTATCGCTACACCTTC.

The CDR3 DNA reads as TGTGCCAGCAGAGTCACAGGGGGCTTTTACGAGCAGTACTTC. This sequence encodes CASRVTGGFYEQYF. The J gene is TRBJ2-7, the V gene TRBV27, with 9 bases lining up with TRBD1. The germline gives CDR1 MNHEY, CDR2 SMNVEV (reference sequence). The CDR3 loop spans 14 amino acids. The trim removed 6 bases at V and 4 bases at J, leaving 7 bases unmatched.

The gene calls are TRBV7-8 and TRBJ1-5; no definite D call. The germline CDR1 and CDR2 sequences are SGHVS and FQNEAQ. Between the trimmed V and J ends, which lost 2 bases and 5 bases, there was a span of 10 bases. CDR3 length: 14 amino acids. The CDR3 DNA reads TGTGCCAGCAGCTTATTGGGCAGAGATCAGCCCCAGCATTTT. This encodes CASSLLGRDQPQHF.

The J gene is TRBJ1-3, the V gene TRBV9; 8 bases fit TRBD1. This CDR3 region has 14 residues. CDR1 is SGDLS, CDR2 YYNGEE, per germline. The junction had 4 bases not matched to a gene; V was cut back by 5 bases and J by 3 bases. CDR3 residues: CASRSDRGGNTIYF. CDR3 in DNA: TGTGCCAGCAGATCAGACAGGGGTGGAAACACCATATATTTT.